One T cell receptor (beta chain) is described in this entry. The antigen is not known. TCRdb analysed the reads with MiXCR anew, one entry per CDR3 protein. The data show 300,000 or so distinct CDR3 sequences, with roughly 25% seen just once and about an eighth held by the top ten. The source of the sample is a study of T cell repertoires in cytomegalovirus infection. Study context: CMV infection plus the matching HLA type was flagged by public TCR beta signatures. Findings and limits, study-wide: Across the ex vivo response, the dominant clonotypes were HLA-C-restricted CMV-specific TCR beta clonotypes.

This clonotype was obtained from a human donor in good health (CMV status not recorded). Some clones in this sample may be carry-over from other donors' samples. Sequenced here: cultured PBMCs, sampled from culture after CMV antigen stimulation.

The CDR3 nucleotides read TGTGCCAGCCGCCGCGGGAACCTAAATGAGCAGTTCTTC. This gives the protein CASRRGNLNEQFF. The chain couples TRBV7-2 to TRBJ2-1; D is possibly TRBD2 (6 bases). The CDR3 has 13 residues. The V end was cut by 8 bases, the J end by 7 bases, with 15 bases between. Germline loops: CDR1 SGHTA, CDR2 FQGNSA.